This TCR beta chain was sequenced during a study of blood T cell repertoires in COVID-19. Germline CDR1 is SGHRS and CDR2 is YFSETQ. The CDR3 is 15 amino acids. V lost 0 bases, J lost 8 bases, and 5 bases stayed unmatched. Study processing details: Estimation of nucleated cell counts was performed using reference gene primer amplification. TCRdb's copy holds only in-frame clones and misses some; the assay was immunoSEQ multiplex PCR. V and J calls and clone size are copied from that table; D and trimming were computed from the DNA. The sample contains tens of thousands of clones, 70% to 90% of which appear only once.

The TCR comes from a human donor in a cohort sampled during active COVID-19. Source material: peripheral blood. J is TRBJ1-6 and V is TRBV5-1, with 7 bases lining up with TRBD1. CDR3 sequence (DNA): TGCGCCAGCAGCTTGGTCCGGCAGGGGGATTCACCCCTCCACTTT. It specifies CASSLVRQGDSPLHF.